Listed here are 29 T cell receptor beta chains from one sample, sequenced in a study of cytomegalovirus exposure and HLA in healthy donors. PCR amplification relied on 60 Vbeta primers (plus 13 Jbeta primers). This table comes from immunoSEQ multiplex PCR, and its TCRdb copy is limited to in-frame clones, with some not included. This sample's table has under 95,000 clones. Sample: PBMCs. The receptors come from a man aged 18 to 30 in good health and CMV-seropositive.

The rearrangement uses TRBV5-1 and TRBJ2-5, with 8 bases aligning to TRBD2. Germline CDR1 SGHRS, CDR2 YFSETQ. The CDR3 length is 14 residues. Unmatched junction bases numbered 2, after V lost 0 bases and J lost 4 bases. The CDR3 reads CASSLGSGGETQYF. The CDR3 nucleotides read TGCGCCAGCAGCTTGGGCAGCGGGGGAGAGACCCAGTACTTC.

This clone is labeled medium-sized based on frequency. In nucleotides, the CDR3 is TGTGCCAGCAGTGGCACCGGGACAGGCCTGACTTTC. This encodes CASSGTGTGLTF. The V gene is TRBV2, the J gene TRBJ2-6, with 8 bases aligning to TRBD1. CDR1 is SNHLY and CDR2 is FYNNEI in the germline V gene. V lost 4 bases, J lost 15 bases, and 5 bases stayed unmatched. The CDR3 is 12 residues long.

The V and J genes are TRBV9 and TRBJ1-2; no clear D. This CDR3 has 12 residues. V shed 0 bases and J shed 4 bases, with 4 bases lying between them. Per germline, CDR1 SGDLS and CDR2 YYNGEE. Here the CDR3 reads CASSVDSYGYTF. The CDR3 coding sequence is TGTGCCAGCAGCGTAGACAGCTATGGCTACACCTTC.

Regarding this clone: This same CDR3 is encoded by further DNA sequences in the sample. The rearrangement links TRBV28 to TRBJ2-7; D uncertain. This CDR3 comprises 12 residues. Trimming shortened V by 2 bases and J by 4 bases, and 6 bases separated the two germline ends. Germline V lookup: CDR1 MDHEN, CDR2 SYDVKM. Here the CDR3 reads CASSLGQYEQYF. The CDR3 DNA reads TGTGCCAGCAGTTTAGGCCAGTACGAGCAGTACTTC.

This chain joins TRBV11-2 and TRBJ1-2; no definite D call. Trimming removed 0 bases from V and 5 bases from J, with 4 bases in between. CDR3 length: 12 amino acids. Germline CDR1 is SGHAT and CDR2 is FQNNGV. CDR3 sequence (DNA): TGTGCCAGCAGCTTAGACGTATATGGCTACACCTTC. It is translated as CASSLDVYGYTF.

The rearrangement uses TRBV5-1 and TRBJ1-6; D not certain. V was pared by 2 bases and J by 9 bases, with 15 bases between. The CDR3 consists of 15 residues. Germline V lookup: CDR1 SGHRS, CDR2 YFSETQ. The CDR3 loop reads CASSLTELVGSPLHF. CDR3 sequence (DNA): TGCGCCAGCAGCTTAACAGAACTAGTCGGTTCACCCCTCCACTTT.

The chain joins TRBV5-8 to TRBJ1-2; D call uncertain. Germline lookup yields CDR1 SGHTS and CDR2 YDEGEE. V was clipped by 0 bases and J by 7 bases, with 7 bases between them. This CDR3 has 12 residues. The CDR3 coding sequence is TGTGCCAGCAGCTTGGCACTTGGTGGCTACACCTTC. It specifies CASSLALGGYTF. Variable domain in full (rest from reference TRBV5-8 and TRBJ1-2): EAGVTQSPTHLIKTRGQQATLRCSPISGHTSVYWYQQALGLGLQFLLWYDEGEERNRGNFPPRFSGRQFPNYSSELNVNALELEDSALYLCASSLALGGYTFGSGTRLTVV.

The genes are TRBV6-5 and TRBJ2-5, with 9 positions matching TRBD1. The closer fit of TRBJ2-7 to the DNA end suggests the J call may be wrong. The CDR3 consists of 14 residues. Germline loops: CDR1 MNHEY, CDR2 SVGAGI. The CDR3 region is CASSYSDRGYEQYF. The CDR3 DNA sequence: TGTGCCAGCAGTTACTCGGACAGGGGCTACGAGCAGTACTTC.

CDR3 bases: TGTGCCAGCACCCAGGGGGGATCTAATTCACCCCTCCACTTT. Protein sequence: CASTQGGSNSPLHF. The chain couples TRBV11-2 to TRBJ1-6; TRBD1 aligns across 7 bases. Trimming took 7 bases from V and 6 from J; bases not matched to a gene: 6. There are 14 residues in the CDR3. Germline V gene sequence: CDR1 SGHAT, CDR2 FQNNGV.

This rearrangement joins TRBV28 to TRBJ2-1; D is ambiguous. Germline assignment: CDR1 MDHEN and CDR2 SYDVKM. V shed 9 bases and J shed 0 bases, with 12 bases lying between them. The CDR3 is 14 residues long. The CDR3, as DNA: TGTGCCAGTCTCCGACCTAGCTCCTACAATGAGCAGTTCTTC. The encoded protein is CASLRPSSYNEQFF.

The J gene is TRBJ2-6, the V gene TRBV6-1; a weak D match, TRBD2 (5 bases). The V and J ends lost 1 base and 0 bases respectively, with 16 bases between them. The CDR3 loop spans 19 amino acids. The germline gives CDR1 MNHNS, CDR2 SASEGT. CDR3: CASSEEREWVRSGANVLTF. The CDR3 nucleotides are TGTGCCAGCAGTGAAGAGAGGGAGTGGGTCCGCTCTGGGGCCAACGTCCTGACTTTC.

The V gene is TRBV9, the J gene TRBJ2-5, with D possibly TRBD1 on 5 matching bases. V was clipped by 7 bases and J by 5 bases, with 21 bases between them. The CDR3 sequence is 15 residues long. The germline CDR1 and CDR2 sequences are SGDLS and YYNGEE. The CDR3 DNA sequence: TGTGCCAGCTCTACCTTCCAGGGATCGGAGGAGACCCAGTACTTC. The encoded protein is CASSTFQGSEETQYF.

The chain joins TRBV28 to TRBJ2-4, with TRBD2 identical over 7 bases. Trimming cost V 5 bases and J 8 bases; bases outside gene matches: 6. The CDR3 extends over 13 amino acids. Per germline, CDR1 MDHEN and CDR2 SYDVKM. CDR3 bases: TGTGCCAGCAGTACACCAGGGAGGGACATTCAGTACTTC. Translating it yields CASSTPGRDIQYF.

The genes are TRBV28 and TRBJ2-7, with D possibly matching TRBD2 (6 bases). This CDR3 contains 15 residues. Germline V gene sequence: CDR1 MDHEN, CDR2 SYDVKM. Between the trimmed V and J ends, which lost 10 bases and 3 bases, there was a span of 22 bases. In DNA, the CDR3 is TGTGCCACCACCAGAGACGGACGACTAGACTACGAGCAGTACTTC. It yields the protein CATTRDGRLDYEQYF.

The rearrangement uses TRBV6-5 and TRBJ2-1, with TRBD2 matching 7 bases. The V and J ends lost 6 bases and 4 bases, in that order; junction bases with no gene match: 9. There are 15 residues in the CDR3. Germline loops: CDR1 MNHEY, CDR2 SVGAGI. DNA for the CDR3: TGTGCCAGCAGGCTCCTAGCGGAAACGTACAATGAGCAGTTCTTC. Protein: CASRLLAETYNEQFF.

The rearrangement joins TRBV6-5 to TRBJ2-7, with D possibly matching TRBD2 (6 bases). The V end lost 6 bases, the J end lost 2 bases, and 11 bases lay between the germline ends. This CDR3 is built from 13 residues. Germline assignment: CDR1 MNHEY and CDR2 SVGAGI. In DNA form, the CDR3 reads TGTGCCAGCAGATTGGAGGGGACCTACGAGCAGTACTTC. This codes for CASRLEGTYEQYF.

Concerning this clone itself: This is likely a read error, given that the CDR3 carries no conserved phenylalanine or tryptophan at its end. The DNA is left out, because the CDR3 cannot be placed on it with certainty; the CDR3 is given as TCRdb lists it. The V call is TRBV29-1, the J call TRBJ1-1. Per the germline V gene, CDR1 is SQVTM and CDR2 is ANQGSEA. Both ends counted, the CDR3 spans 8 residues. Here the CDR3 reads CSVEGGVA.

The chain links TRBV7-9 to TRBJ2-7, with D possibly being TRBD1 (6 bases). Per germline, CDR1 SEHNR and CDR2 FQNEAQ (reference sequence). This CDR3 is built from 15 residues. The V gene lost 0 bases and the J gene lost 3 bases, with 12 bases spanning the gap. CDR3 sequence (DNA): TGTGCCAGCAGCTTAGCACCAGGGGCCGGCTACGAGCAGTACTTC. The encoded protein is CASSLAPGAGYEQYF. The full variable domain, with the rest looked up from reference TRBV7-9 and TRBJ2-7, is DTGVSQNPRHKITKRGQNVTFRCDPISEHNRLYWYRQTLGQGPEFLTYFQNEAQLEKSRLLSDRFSAERPKGSFSTLEIQRTEQGDSAMYLCASSLAPGAGYEQYFGPGTRLTVT.

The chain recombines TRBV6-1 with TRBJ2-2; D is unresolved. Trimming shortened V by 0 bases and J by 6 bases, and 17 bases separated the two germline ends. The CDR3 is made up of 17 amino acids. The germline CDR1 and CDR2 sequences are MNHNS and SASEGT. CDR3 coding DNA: TGTGCCAGCAGTGAAGCGGTTGAGACCTCAGGCGCCGGGGAGCTGTTTTTT. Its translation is CASSEAVETSGAGELFF.

The CDR3 region has the DNA TGTGCCAGCAGCTTCGGGACAGGGGGTGTCGCTGAAGCTTTCTTT. Translating gives CASSFGTGGVAEAFF. This chain joins TRBV5-6 and TRBJ1-1; 11 nucleotides align to TRBD1. The CDR3 consists of 15 residues. Trimming cost V 2 bases and J 6 bases; bases outside gene matches: 6. Germline loops: CDR1 SGHDT, CDR2 YYEEEE.

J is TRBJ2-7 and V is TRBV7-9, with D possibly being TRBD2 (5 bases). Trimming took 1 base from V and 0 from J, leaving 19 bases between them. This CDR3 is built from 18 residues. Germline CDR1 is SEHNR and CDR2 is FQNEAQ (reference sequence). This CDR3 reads CASSLGISEIASSYEQYF. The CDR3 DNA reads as TGTGCCAGCAGCTTAGGTATTAGCGAAATTGCCAGCTCCTACGAGCAGTACTTC.

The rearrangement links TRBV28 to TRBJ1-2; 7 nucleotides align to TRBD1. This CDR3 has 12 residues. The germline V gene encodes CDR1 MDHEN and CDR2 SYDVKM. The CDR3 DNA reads TGTGTCTCGACAGGGCCAAACTATGGCTACACCTTC. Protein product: CVSTGPNYGYTF.

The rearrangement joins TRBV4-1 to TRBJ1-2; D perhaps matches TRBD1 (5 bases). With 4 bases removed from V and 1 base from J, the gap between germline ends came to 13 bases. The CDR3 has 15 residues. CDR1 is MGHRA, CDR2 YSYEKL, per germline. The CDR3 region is CASSPLGGSNYGYTF. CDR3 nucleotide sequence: TGCGCCAGCAGCCCTTTGGGGGGGAGTAACTATGGCTACACCTTC.

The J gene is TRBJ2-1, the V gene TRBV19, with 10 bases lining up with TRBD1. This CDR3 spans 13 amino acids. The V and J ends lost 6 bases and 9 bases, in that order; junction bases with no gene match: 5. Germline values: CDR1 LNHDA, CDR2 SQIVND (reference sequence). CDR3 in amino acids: CASRTGGSGEQFF. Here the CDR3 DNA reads TGTGCCAGTAGGACAGGGGGCAGCGGTGAGCAGTTCTTC.

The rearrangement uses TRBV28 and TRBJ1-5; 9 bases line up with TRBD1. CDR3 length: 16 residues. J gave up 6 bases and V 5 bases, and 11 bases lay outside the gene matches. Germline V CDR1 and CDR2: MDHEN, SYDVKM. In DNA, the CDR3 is TGTGCCAGCAGTCTCCTACTTACAGGGGGCGGTCAGCCCCAGCATTTT. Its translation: CASSLLLTGGGQPQHF.

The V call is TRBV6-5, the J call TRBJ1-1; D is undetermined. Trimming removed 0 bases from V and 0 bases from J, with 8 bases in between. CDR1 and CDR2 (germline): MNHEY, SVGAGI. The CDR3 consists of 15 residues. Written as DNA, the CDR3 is TGTGCCAGCAGTTACTCACTTTCCGTGAACACTGAAGCTTTCTTT. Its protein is CASSYSLSVNTEAFF.

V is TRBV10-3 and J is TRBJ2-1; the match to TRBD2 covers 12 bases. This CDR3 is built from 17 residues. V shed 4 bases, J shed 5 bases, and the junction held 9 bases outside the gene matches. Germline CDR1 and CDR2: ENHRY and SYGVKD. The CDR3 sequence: CAISVATSGSGHNEQFF. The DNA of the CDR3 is TGTGCCATCAGTGTGGCGACTAGCGGGAGTGGGCACAATGAGCAGTTCTTC.

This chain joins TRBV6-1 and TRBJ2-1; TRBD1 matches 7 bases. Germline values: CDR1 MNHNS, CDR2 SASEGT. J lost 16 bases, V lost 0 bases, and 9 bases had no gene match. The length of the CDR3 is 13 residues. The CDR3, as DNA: TGTGCCAGCAGTGAAGCGCGACAGGGAAATTGTTTCTTC. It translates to CASSEARQGNCFF.

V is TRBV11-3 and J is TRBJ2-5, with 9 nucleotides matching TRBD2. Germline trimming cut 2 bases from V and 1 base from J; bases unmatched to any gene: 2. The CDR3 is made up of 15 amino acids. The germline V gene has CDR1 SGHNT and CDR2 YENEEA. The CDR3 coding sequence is TGTGCCAGCAGCTTATTAGCGGGGGTCCAAGAGACCCAGTACTTC. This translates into CASSLLAGVQETQYF.